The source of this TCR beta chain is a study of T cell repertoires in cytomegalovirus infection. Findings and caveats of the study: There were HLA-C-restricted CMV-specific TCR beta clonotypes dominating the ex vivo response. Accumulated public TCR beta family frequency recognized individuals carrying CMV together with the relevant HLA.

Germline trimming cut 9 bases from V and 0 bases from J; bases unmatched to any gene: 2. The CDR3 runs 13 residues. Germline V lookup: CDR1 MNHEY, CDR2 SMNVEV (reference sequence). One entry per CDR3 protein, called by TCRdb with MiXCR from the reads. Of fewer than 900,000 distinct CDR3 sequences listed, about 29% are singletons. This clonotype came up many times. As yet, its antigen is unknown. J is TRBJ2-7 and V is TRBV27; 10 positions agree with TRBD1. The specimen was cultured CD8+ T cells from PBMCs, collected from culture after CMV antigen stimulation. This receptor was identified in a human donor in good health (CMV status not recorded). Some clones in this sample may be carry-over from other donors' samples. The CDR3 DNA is TGTGCCAGTAGGACAGGGGGCTCCTACGAGCAGTACTTC. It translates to CASRTGGSYEQYF.